The 16 T cell receptor beta chains below all came from one sample that was sequenced in a study of shared clonotypes between healthy human individuals. The data were produced by immunoSEQ multiplex PCR, yet TCRdb's version contains in-frame clones alone and is incomplete. There are roughly 1,500,000 clones in the sample; about 98.5% occur only once, and 0.36% lies in the top ten. Sequenced sample: naive CD4+ T cells sorted from blood. Described subset: CD45RA+ positively selected. All receptors derive from a man younger than 45 in good health.

The chain couples TRBV4-3 to TRBJ1-2; D remains ambiguous. Germline V gives CDR1 LGHNA, CDR2 YSLEER. CDR3 length: 17 residues. V gave up 0 bases and J gave up 7 bases, with 21 bases separating them. The CDR3: CASSQDLSNPRSTGYTF. CDR3 nucleotides: TGCGCCAGCAGCCAAGATCTTAGCAATCCCCGCTCTACTGGCTACACCTTC.

The chain links TRBV30 to TRBJ2-7; D may be TRBD1 or TRBD2 (5 bases each). Between the trimmed V and J ends, which lost 5 bases and 3 bases, there was a span of 17 bases. Germline CDR1 is GTSNPN and CDR2 is SVGIG (reference sequence). The CDR3 runs 14 residues. The CDR3 here is CAWLDPGTRYEQYF. The DNA for the CDR3 is TGTGCCTGGCTGGATCCCGGGACCCGCTACGAGCAGTACTTC.

This CDR3 reads CASRLSTGYYEQYF. CDR3 coding DNA: TGTGCCAGCAGACTATCGACAGGGTACTACGAGCAGTACTTC. V and J are TRBV6-6 and TRBJ2-7, with TRBD1 identical over 7 bases. This CDR3 contains 14 residues. Germline V gene lookup returns CDR1 MNHNY and CDR2 SVGAGI (reference sequence). V was pared by 6 bases and J by 3 bases, with 8 bases of the junction left unmatched.

This chain links TRBV19 with TRBJ1-1, with D unclear. The CDR3 is made up of 15 amino acids. Germline values: CDR1 LNHDA, CDR2 SQIVND (reference sequence). V lost 8 bases and J lost 0, with 16 bases in between. The CDR3 region has the DNA TGTGCCAGTGAGGAAGGTAAGAGGGTGAACACTGAAGCTTTCTTT. Residues: CASEEGKRVNTEAFF.

The genes are TRBV10-3 and TRBJ1-5; D is undetermined. The germline V gene encodes CDR1 ENHRY and CDR2 SYGVKD. This CDR3 spans 14 amino acids. V shed 10 bases and J shed 2 bases, with 15 bases lying between them. The CDR3 region has the DNA TGTGCCACCGGTGGGTCGCTCGGCAATCAGCCCCAGCATTTT. The encoded protein is CATGGSLGNQPQHF.

V is TRBV2 and J is TRBJ2-1; TRBD2 might be the D (5 bases). The CDR3 has 14 amino acids. CDR1 is SNHLY and CDR2 is FYNNEI in the germline V gene. The V end lost 4 bases, the J end lost 15 bases, and 22 bases lay between the germline ends. The CDR3: CASSAGRELFSWFF. In DNA form, the CDR3 reads TGTGCCAGCAGTGCTGGGAGAGAGCTATTCTCCTGGTTCTTC. Full variable domain (outside the CDR3, taken from reference TRBV2 and TRBJ2-1): EPEVTQTPSHQVTQMGQEVILRCVPISNHLYFYWYRQILGQKVEFLVSFYNNEISEKSEIFDDQFSVERPDGSNFTLKIRSTKLEDSAMYFCASSAGRELFSWFFGPGTRLTVL.

V and J are TRBV9 and TRBJ2-1, with TRBD2 matching over 8 bases. CDR3 size: 17 residues. Germline CDR1 SGDLS, CDR2 YYNGEE. The ends lost 4 bases at V and 7 bases at J; junction bases unmatched: 16. The CDR3 DNA reads TGTGCCAGCAGCCCCCTCCGGTCCGCGGGAGGTACTAATGAGCAGTTCTTC. It codes for CASSPLRSAGGTNEQFF.

This CDR3 reads CASSLRTANTGELFF. CDR3 coding DNA: TGTGCCAGCAGCTTAAGGACAGCGAACACCGGGGAGCTGTTTTTT. The rearrangement links TRBV11-3 to TRBJ2-2, with a tentative D call TRBD1 (6 bases). Trimming stripped 2 bases from V and 0 bases from J, with 7 bases between. This CDR3 contains 15 residues. Germline CDR1 is SGHNT and CDR2 is YENEEA.

About this clone itself: This specimen includes other DNA sequences encoding the same CDR3. V usage is TRBV6-5 and J usage is TRBJ2-2, with D possibly TRBD1 on 5 matching bases. The CDR3 contains 14 residues. Trimming left V 2 bases short and J 5 bases short, with 9 bases between. CDR1 MNHEY and CDR2 SVGAGI come from the germline V gene. CDR3 loop: CASSYRGLTGELFF. The CDR3 DNA is TGTGCCAGCAGTTACAGGGGTTTAACCGGGGAGCTGTTTTTT.

The chain links TRBV5-1 to TRBJ2-1, with unresolved D. Trimming pared 2 bases from V and 5 bases from J, leaving 11 bases between. Germline assignment: CDR1 SGHRS and CDR2 YFSETQ. This CDR3 spans 14 amino acids. The CDR3 loop is CASSLVSWDNEQFF. The CDR3 DNA sequence: TGCGCCAGCAGCTTAGTAAGCTGGGACAATGAGCAGTTCTTC.

The chain carries TRBV7-2 and TRBJ1-1; no definite D call. CDR3 length: 12 residues. The germline CDR1 and CDR2 sequences are SGHTA and FQGNSA. The V end was cut by 5 bases, the J end by 5 bases, with 9 bases between. The CDR3, as DNA: TGTGCCAGCAGCGTCCCTTGGACTGAAGCTTTCTTT. It encodes CASSVPWTEAFF. Looking up the rest from reference TRBV7-2 and TRBJ1-1 gives the full variable domain: GAGVSQSPSNKVTEKGKDVELRCDPISGHTALYWYRQSLGQGLEFLIYFQGNSAPDKSGLPSDRFSAERTGGSVSTLTIQRTQQEDSAVYLCASSVPWTEAFFGQGTRLTVV.

This chain connects TRBV7-2 to TRBJ2-2, with TRBD1 as a possible D gene (5 bases). Germline-derived CDR1 and CDR2 are SGHTA and FQGNSA. The CDR3 sequence is 18 residues long. V lost 2 bases to trimming and J lost 0 bases, with 16 bases between them. CDR3 residues: CASSLRGTRFANTGELFF. CDR3 coding DNA: TGTGCCAGCAGCTTAAGGGGAACAAGGTTCGCGAACACCGGGGAGCTGTTTTTT.

This clone was observed a single time. The chain combines TRBV7-7 with TRBJ2-7; D is undetermined. The CDR3 contains 13 residues. Trimming removed 5 bases from V and 0 bases from J, with 8 bases in between. CDR1 is SSHAT and CDR2 is FNYEAQ in the germline V gene (reference sequence). CDR3 region: CASSPGYSYEQYF. For the CDR3, the DNA is TGTGCCAGCAGCCCGGGCTACTCCTACGAGCAGTACTTC.

The chain is built from TRBV23-1 and TRBJ2-5, with 7 bases that match TRBD2. TRBV23-1 is treated as an ORF (open reading frame) with a function not yet certain. This CDR3 has 13 residues. V lost 8 bases, J lost 5 bases, and 8 bases stayed unmatched. The CDR3 protein is CASCRGRVETQYF. CDR3 coding DNA: TGCGCCAGCTGCCGGGGGAGGGTTGAGACCCAGTACTTC.

This clone has just one count. V and J are TRBV9 and TRBJ1-4; D gene uncertain. Germline lookup yields CDR1 SGDLS and CDR2 YYNGEE. V lost 0 bases and J lost 7, with 13 bases in between. The CDR3 totals 15 residues. CDR3: CASSVGVGGAEKLFF. The CDR3 DNA reads TGTGCCAGCAGCGTAGGGGTAGGTGGTGCTGAAAAACTGTTTTTT.

This rearrangement joins TRBV7-9 to TRBJ2-2; D not certain. The CDR3 consists of 14 residues. The germline V gene encodes CDR1 SEHNR and CDR2 FQNEAQ (reference sequence). Trimming removed 1 base at V and 5 bases at J, with 8 bases between. The chain's CDR3 is CASSLEALTGELFF. In nucleotides, the CDR3 is TGTGCCAGCAGCTTAGAGGCGCTAACCGGGGAGCTGTTTTTT.